Sequencing of this TCR beta chain was carried out in a study of response to subunit inactivated influenza vaccine. Study-level results: New T cells are recruited in small numbers by each seasonal influenza vaccination, according to the authors' suggestion.

About this clonotype: Its antigen is undetermined.

Germline values: CDR1 LNHDA, CDR2 SQIVND (reference sequence). This CDR3 is built from 16 residues. V lost 6 bases and J lost 2; bases outside the gene matches: 3. Each CDR3 protein gets one entry after TCRdb re-called the RT-PCR reads with MiXCR. The sample records some 500,000 distinct CDR3 sequences, about 25% being singletons. The sequence came from a man in his forties or fifties who received an inactivated influenza vaccine. The genes are TRBV19 and TRBJ2-1; the match to TRBD2 covers 14 bases. This sample comprised CD4+ T cells sorted from PBMCs, obtained roughly 5 days after vaccination. The CDR3, as DNA: TGTGCCAGTAGCCGACTAGCGGGAGGGCCCTACAATGAGCAGTTCTTC. Translation gives CASSRLAGGPYNEQFF.